This is a list of T cell receptor beta chains from one sample in a study of brain T cells in children with intractable seizures. TCRdb's copy holds only in-frame clones and misses some; the assay was immunoSEQ multiplex PCR. The table lists about 340,000 clones, 85% to 95% of them singletons. Here the sequenced sample was peripheral blood, taken more than 4 months after surgery. These receptors were taken from a boy less than two years old with tuberous sclerosis and intractable seizures. Both conserved end residues are part of each CDR3. The D gene is left open where the match is weak. Only some rows state a clone size, as once, few, many or a class for expanded clones.

size: once
J: TRBJ2-7
V: TRBV20-1
D: TRBD2
CDR3: CSANEKAGGPYEQYF
DNA: TGCAGTGCTAATGAAAAAGCGGGAGGGCCCTACGAGCAGTACTTC

size: .
J: TRBJ1-1
V: TRBV27
D: .
CDR3: CASSLAVRGNTEAFF
DNA: TGTGCCAGCAGTTTAGCCGTCAGGGGGAACACTGAAGCTTTCTTT

size: once
J: TRBJ2-5
V: TRBV7-9
D: .
CDR3: CASREKAGETQYF
DNA: TGTGCCAGCAGGGAGAAGGCCGGAGAGACCCAGTACTTC

size: once
J: TRBJ2-6
V: TRBV5-5
D: .
CDR3: CASSWALNSGANVLTF
DNA: TGTGCCAGCAGCTGGGCTCTGAACTCTGGGGCCAACGTCCTGACTTTC

size: .
J: TRBJ1-4
V: TRBV7-8
D: TRBD1
CDR3: CASSPRTGANEKLFF
DNA: TGTGCCAGCAGCCCCAGGACAGGCGCAAATGAAAAACTGTTTTTT

size: .
J: TRBJ2-7
V: TRBV30
D: .
CDR3: CAWSKGHSNEQYF
DNA: TGTGCCTGGAGTAAAGGGCACAGTAACGAGCAGTACTTC

size: .
J: TRBJ2-3
V: TRBV11-3
D: TRBD2
CDR3: CASSLGDRLAEHTDTQYF
DNA: TGTGCCAGCAGCTTAGGGGACCGACTAGCGGAGCACACAGATACGCAGTATTTT

size: .
J: TRBJ2-1
V: TRBV3-1/TRBV3-2
D: .
CDR3: CASSQAGRGGKNEQFF
DNA: TGTGCCAGCAGCCAGGCGGGAAGGGGGGGGAAGAATGAGCAGTTCTTC

size: once
J: TRBJ2-7
V: TRBV5-1
D: .
CDR3: CASSSSYEQYF
DNA: TGCGCCAGCAGCAGCTCCTACGAGCAGTACTTC

size: many
J: TRBJ1-5
V: TRBV6-5
D: .
CDR3: CASSPGVVSNQPQHF
DNA: TGTGCCAGCAGTCCGGGGGTCGTTAGCAATCAGCCCCAGCATTTT

size: .
J: TRBJ2-2
V: TRBV7-8
D: .
CDR3: CASSLIIGRETGELFF
DNA: TGTGCCAGCAGCTTAATAATCGGGAGAGAGACCGGGGAGCTGTTTTTT

size: .
J: TRBJ2-7
V: TRBV5-6
D: .
CDR3: CASSLVQNYEQYF
DNA: TGTGCCAGCAGCTTGGTCCAGAACTACGAGCAGTACTTC

size: .
J: TRBJ2-2
V: TRBV2
D: TRBD2
CDR3: CASRDRLAGGTGELFF
DNA: TGTGCCAGCAGGGATCGACTAGCGGGGGGCACCGGGGAGCTGTTTTTT

size: .
J: TRBJ1-6
V: TRBV7-2
D: .
CDR3: CASSLAPGSPLHF
DNA: TGTGCCAGCAGCTTAGCCCCGGGCTCACCCCTCCACTTT

size: .
J: TRBJ2-1
V: TRBV19
D: .
CDR3: CASSMGYLNEQFF
DNA: TGTGCCAGTAGTATGGGGTACCTCAATGAGCAGTTCTTC

size: .
J: TRBJ1-4
V: TRBV2
D: .
CDR3: CASSRQYNEKLFF
DNA: TGTGCCAGCAGCCGACAGTATAATGAAAAACTGTTTTTT

size: .
J: TRBJ1-2
V: TRBV9
D: .
CDR3: CASSVDVRDGTNYGYTF
DNA: TGTGCCAGCAGCGTAGACGTTCGGGACGGGACTAACTATGGCTACACCTTC

size: .
J: TRBJ1-1
V: TRBV4-1
D: .
CDR3: CASRPLWSVGGTEAFF
DNA: TGCGCCAGCAGACCTCTATGGTCAGTAGGAGGCACTGAAGCTTTCTTT

size: .
J: TRBJ2-5
V: TRBV5-4
D: TRBD2
CDR3: CASSFASGRAGETQYF
DNA: TGTGCCAGCAGCTTCGCGAGCGGGAGGGCCGGCGAGACCCAGTACTTC

size: .
J: TRBJ2-2
V: TRBV7-8
D: TRBD2
CDR3: CASSHHPKVSGKNTGELFF
DNA: TGTGCCAGCAGCCACCACCCCAAAGTCAGCGGGAAGAACACCGGGGAGCTGTTTTTT

size: .
J: TRBJ1-2
V: TRBV7-9
D: .
CDR3: CASSLVAGSRSYGYTF
DNA: TGTGCCAGCAGCTTAGTGGCAGGGTCCCGCTCCTATGGCTACACCTTC

size: .
J: TRBJ2-1
V: TRBV6-1
D: .
CDR3: CASSEENGREQFF
DNA: TGTGCCAGCAGTGAAGAGAACGGGCGGGAGCAGTTCTTC

size: .
J: TRBJ2-6
V: TRBV7-3
D: .
CDR3: CASSLSGRLLSGANVLTF
DNA: TGTGCCAGCAGCTTAAGTGGCAGGCTCCTCTCTGGGGCCAACGTCCTGACTTTC

size: .
J: TRBJ1-3
V: TRBV18
D: TRBD1
CDR3: CASSQSDRAFGDDGNTIYF
DNA: TGTGCCAGCTCCCAGTCGGACAGGGCCTTCGGTGACGACGGAAACACCATATATTTT

size: .
J: TRBJ2-7
V: TRBV27
D: .
CDR3: CASSLRGEGLYEQYF
DNA: TGTGCCAGCAGTTTACGGGGCGAGGGACTCTACGAGCAGTACTTC

size: .
J: TRBJ2-1
V: TRBV25-1
D: TRBD2
CDR3: CASSEGEGYNEQFF
DNA: TGTGCCAGCAGTGAAGGGGAGGGTTACAATGAGCAGTTCTTC

size: .
J: TRBJ2-7
V: TRBV12-3/TRBV12-4
D: .
CDR3: CASSLSEQYF
DNA: TGTGCCAGCAGTTTGAGCGAGCAGTACTTC

size: .
J: TRBJ1-5
V: TRBV9
D: .
CDR3: CASSREPQHF
DNA: TGTGCCAGCAGCAGGGAGCCCCAGCATTTT

size: .
J: TRBJ2-1
V: TRBV30
D: TRBD2
CDR3: CAWRWGGEQFF
DNA: TGTGCCTGGAGGTGGGGGGGTGAGCAGTTCTTC

size: .
J: TRBJ1-6
V: TRBV25-1
D: TRBD1
CDR3: CASSVPGQGNSPLHF
DNA: TGTGCCAGCAGTGTCCCGGGACAGGGTAATTCACCCCTCCACTTT

size: few
J: TRBJ2-3
V: TRBV3-1/TRBV3-2
D: .
CDR3: CASTSRGGDTQYF
DNA: TGTGCCAGCACTAGCCGAGGGGGAGATACGCAGTATTTT

size: .
J: TRBJ2-7
V: TRBV5-1
D: .
CDR3: CASSFHYEQYF
DNA: TGCGCCAGCAGCTTTCATTACGAGCAGTACTTC

size: once
J: TRBJ2-3
V: TRBV5-5
D: TRBD1
CDR3: CASSTGTGSTDTQYF
DNA: TGTGCCAGCAGCACGGGGACAGGGAGCACAGATACGCAGTATTTT

size: .
J: TRBJ2-7
V: TRBV2
D: .
CDR3: CAKGGTTEQYF
DNA: TGTGCCAAGGGGGGGACGACCGAGCAGTACTTC

size: .
J: TRBJ1-1
V: TRBV13
D: .
CDR3: CASRDPGHTEAFF
DNA: TGTGCCAGCCGGGACCCAGGGCACACTGAAGCTTTCTTT

size: .
J: TRBJ2-5
V: TRBV4-2
D: .
CDR3: CASSPRGGEGETQYF
DNA: TGTGCCAGCAGCCCTCGAGGGGGAGAGGGAGAGACCCAGTACTTC

size: .
J: TRBJ2-5
V: TRBV2
D: TRBD1
CDR3: CASTPSSRGRGETQYF
DNA: TGTGCCAGCACCCCCTCATCCAGGGGGCGCGGAGAGACCCAGTACTTC

size: .
J: TRBJ1-1
V: TRBV11-3
D: TRBD1
CDR3: CASRGTGGWMNTEAFF
DNA: TGTGCCAGCCGAGGGACAGGGGGCTGGATGAACACTGAAGCTTTCTTT

size: .
J: TRBJ2-7
V: TRBV6-5
D: TRBD1
CDR3: CASSPRTGGYEQYF
DNA: TGTGCCAGCAGTCCTCGGACAGGGGGATACGAGCAGTACTTC

size: .
J: TRBJ2-3
V: TRBV7-2
D: TRBD2
CDR3: CASSPIGGGSDTQYF
DNA: TGTGCCAGCAGCCCTATCGGGGGGGGGTCAGATACGCAGTATTTT

size: .
J: TRBJ1-6
V: TRBV9
D: .
CDR3: CASSLAPQEPDNSPLHF
DNA: TGTGCCAGCAGCTTAGCCCCACAGGAACCCGATAATTCACCCCTCCACTTT

size: .
J: TRBJ2-3
V: TRBV6-5
D: .
CDR3: CASRGQGGGTDTQYF
DNA: TGTGCCAGCCGGGGGCAGGGAGGGGGCACAGATACGCAGTATTTT

size: medium-sized
J: TRBJ1-1
V: TRBV7-9
D: .
CDR3: CASSLGGGGTEAFF
DNA: TGTGCCAGCAGCTTAGGGGGTGGAGGGACTGAAGCTTTCTTT

size: .
J: TRBJ2-5
V: TRBV11-3
D: .
CDR3: CASSRTDGKETQYF
DNA: TGTGCCAGCAGCCGAACGGACGGAAAAGAGACCCAGTACTTC

size: once
J: TRBJ2-1
V: TRBV9
D: TRBD1
CDR3: CASSVEQGSSYNEQFF
DNA: TGTGCCAGCAGCGTAGAACAGGGGAGCTCCTACAATGAGCAGTTCTTC

size: .
J: TRBJ1-1
V: TRBV30
D: .
CDR3: CAWLLNTEAFF
DNA: TGTGCCTGGTTGCTGAACACTGAAGCTTTCTTT

size: .
J: TRBJ2-7
V: TRBV3-1/TRBV3-2
D: .
CDR3: CASSQAGDEQYF
DNA: TGTGCCAGCAGCCAAGCAGGGGACGAGCAGTACTTC

size: .
J: TRBJ2-7
V: TRBV4-1
D: TRBD2
CDR3: CASSQRGDDYEQYF
DNA: TGCGCCAGCAGCCAACGGGGGGACGACTACGAGCAGTACTTC

size: .
J: TRBJ1-6
V: TRBV5-6
D: .
CDR3: CASSLLPEKSPLHF
DNA: TGTGCCAGCAGCTTGTTGCCGGAGAAATCACCCCTCCACTTT

size: .
J: TRBJ2-7
V: TRBV4-2
D: TRBD2
CDR3: CASSQERSGGSYEQYF
DNA: TGTGCCAGCAGCCAAGAACGGAGCGGGGGTTCCTACGAGCAGTACTTC

size: few
J: TRBJ2-7
V: TRBV10-3
D: .
CDR3: CAISSPEGEQYF
DNA: TGTGCCATCAGTTCTCCCGAGGGCGAGCAGTACTTC

size: .
J: TRBJ2-7
V: TRBV5-1
D: TRBD1
CDR3: CASSRPGTGTYEQYF
DNA: TGCGCCAGCAGCCGTCCCGGGACAGGGACCTACGAGCAGTACTTC

size: .
J: TRBJ1-3
V: TRBV3-1/TRBV3-2
D: .
CDR3: CASSQEGGGGNTIYF
DNA: TGTGCCAGCAGCCAAGAAGGGGGGGGAGGAAACACCATATATTTT